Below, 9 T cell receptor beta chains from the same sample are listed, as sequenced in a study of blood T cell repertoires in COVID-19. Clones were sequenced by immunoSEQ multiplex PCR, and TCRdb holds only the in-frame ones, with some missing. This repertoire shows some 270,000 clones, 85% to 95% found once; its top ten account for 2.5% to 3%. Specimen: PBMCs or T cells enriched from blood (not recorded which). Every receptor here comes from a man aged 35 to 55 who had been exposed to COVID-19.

This chain's CDR3 is CASSQDWGLGGRTNNEQFF. The DNA for the CDR3 is TGTGCCAGCAGCCAAGATTGGGGGTTGGGCGGGAGGACTAACAATGAGCAGTTCTTC. The J gene is TRBJ2-1, the V gene TRBV3-1 (or the pseudogene TRBV3-2); 8 bases match TRBD2. This CDR3 is 19 amino acids long. The J segment lost 5 bases and the V segment lost 0 bases, leaving 15 bases of the junction unmatched. Germline lookup yields CDR1 LGHDT and CDR2 YNNKEL (reference sequence).

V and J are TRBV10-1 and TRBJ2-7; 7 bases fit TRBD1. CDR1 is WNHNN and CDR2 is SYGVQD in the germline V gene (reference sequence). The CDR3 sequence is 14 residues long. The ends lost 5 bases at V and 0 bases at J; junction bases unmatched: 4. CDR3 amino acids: CASSPDRSSYEQYF. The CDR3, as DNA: TGCGCCAGCAGTCCGGACAGGAGCTCCTACGAGCAGTACTTC.

The CDR3 loop is CASLRDSPNTGELFF. The DNA for the CDR3 is TGTGCCAGCCTCCGGGACAGTCCGAACACCGGGGAGCTGTTTTTT. The chain is built from TRBV5-5 and TRBJ2-2, with 7 positions matching TRBD1. The CDR3 sequence is 15 residues long. The V and J ends lost 7 bases and 0 bases, in that order; junction bases with no gene match: 6. CDR1 is SGHKS and CDR2 is YYEKEE in the germline V gene (reference sequence).

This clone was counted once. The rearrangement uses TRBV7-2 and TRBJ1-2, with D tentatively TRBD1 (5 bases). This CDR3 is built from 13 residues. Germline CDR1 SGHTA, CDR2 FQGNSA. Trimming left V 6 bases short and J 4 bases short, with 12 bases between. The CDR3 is CASRTQGIYGYTF. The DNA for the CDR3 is TGTGCCAGCAGGACCCAGGGAATCTATGGCTACACCTTC.

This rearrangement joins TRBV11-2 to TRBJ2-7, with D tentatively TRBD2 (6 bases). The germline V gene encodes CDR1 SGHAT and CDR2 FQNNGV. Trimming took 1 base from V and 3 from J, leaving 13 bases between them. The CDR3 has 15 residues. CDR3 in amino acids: CASSLGPGTLYEQYF. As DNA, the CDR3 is TGTGCCAGCAGCTTAGGACCTGGGACTCTCTACGAGCAGTACTTC.

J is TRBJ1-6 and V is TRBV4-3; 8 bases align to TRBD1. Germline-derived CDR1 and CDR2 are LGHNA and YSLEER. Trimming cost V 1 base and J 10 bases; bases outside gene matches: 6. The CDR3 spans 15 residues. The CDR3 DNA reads TGCGCCAGCAGCCAAGGGACAGGGCTCGTATCACCCCTCCACTTT. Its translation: CASSQGTGLVSPLHF.

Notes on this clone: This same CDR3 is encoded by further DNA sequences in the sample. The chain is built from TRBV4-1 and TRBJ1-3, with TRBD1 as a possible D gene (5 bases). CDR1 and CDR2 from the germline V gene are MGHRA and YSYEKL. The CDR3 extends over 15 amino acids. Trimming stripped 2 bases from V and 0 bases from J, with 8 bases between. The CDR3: CASSQTGSSGNTIYF. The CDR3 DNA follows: TGCGCCAGCAGCCAAACAGGTTCCTCTGGAAACACCATATATTTT.

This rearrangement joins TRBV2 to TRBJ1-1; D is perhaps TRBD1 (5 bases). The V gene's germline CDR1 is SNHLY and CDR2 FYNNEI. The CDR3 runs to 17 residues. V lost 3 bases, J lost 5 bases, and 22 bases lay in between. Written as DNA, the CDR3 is TGTGCCAGCAGTGATCCTAGCCAGGGAGGGAGCGTAACTGAAGCTTTCTTT. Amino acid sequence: CASSDPSQGGSVTEAFF.

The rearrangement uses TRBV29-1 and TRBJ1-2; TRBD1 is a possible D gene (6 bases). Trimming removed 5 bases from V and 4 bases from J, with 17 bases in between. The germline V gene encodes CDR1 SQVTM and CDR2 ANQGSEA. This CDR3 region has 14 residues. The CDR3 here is CSVSVGAKLYGYTF. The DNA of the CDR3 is TGCAGCGTTTCTGTGGGGGCTAAGCTCTATGGCTACACCTTC. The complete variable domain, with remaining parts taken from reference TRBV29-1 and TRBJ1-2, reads SAVISQKPSRDICQRGTSLTIQCQVDSQVTMMFWYRQQPGQSLTLIATANQGSEATYESGFVIDKFPISRPNLTFSTLTVSNMSPEDSSIYLCSVSVGAKLYGYTFGSGTRLTVV.